What follows are 31 T cell receptor beta chains derived from one specimen sequenced in a study of regulatory T cells in long-lasting Graves disease. Time point defined: newly diagnosed GD, antithyroid drugs for less than 3 months. RNA extracted from PBMCs served as the sequencing template. Construction of TCR beta libraries relied on iRepertoire HTBI primers and on Arm-PCR targeting CDR3 regions. One entry per CDR3 protein, called by TCRdb with MiXCR from the multiplex PCR reads. There are some 240,000 distinct CDR3 sequences in the sample; roughly 19% occur only once, and approximately 12% lies in the top ten. The data also belong to a second study, concerning T cells in Graves' hyperthyroidism and ophthalmopathy.

The sample consisted of peripheral blood mononuclear cells (PBMCs), taken at new diagnosis, from a patient treated with antithyroid drugs. The receptors here all came from a woman aged 25 to 45 with Graves disease.

This clonotype was found many times. The chain carries TRBV28 and TRBJ2-2, with 9 nucleotides matching TRBD2. Germline trimming cut 0 bases from V and 5 bases from J; bases unmatched to any gene: 4. CDR1 is MDHEN and CDR2 is SYDVKM in the germline V gene. The CDR3 is 16 residues long. CDR3 in amino acids: CASSLWTSGTTGELFF. In DNA, the CDR3 is TGTGCCAGCAGTTTATGGACTAGCGGAACTACCGGGGAGCTGTTTTTT. Full variable domain (missing parts from reference TRBV28 and TRBJ2-2): DVKVTQSSRYLVKRTGEKVFLECVQDMDHENMFWYRQDPGLGLRLIYFSYDVKMKEKGDIPEGYSVSREKKERFSLILESASTNQTSMYLCASSLWTSGTTGELFFGEGSRLTVL.

This clonotype was seen repeatedly, ten times or more. This chain links TRBV12-3 or TRBV12-4 with TRBJ1-2, with D unresolved. The CDR3 contains 14 residues. V was clipped by 3 bases and J by 1 base, with 9 bases between them. CDR3 sequence reads: CASSFGNSNYGYTF. The DNA of the CDR3 is TGTGCCAGCAGTTTTGGCAACAGTAACTATGGCTACACCTTC.

This chain connects TRBV20-1 to TRBJ2-5, with D uncertain. The length of the CDR3 is 12 residues. Germline CDR1 DFQATT, CDR2 SNEGSKA (reference sequence). Trimming pared 3 bases from V and 1 base from J, leaving 6 bases between. The CDR3 is CSASNSQETQYF. The CDR3 DNA reads as TGCAGTGCTAGTAACTCCCAAGAGACCCAGTACTTC.

This clonotype was counted ten times or more. The chain is built from TRBV5-4 and TRBJ2-7; D uncertain. The V gene lost 7 bases and the J gene lost 6 bases, with 14 bases spanning the gap. The V gene's germline CDR1 is SGHNT and CDR2 YYREEE (reference sequence). The CDR3 runs 12 residues. The CDR3: CASRLETSEQYF. The CDR3 DNA sequence: TGTGCCAGCCGCCTTGAGACGAGCGAGCAGTACTTC.

The chain combines TRBV28 with TRBJ2-2; TRBD2 matches 7 bases. Germline-derived CDR1 and CDR2 are MDHEN and SYDVKM. CDR3 length equals 15 residues. Unmatched junction bases numbered 7, after V lost 2 bases and J lost 7 bases. As DNA, the CDR3 is TGTGCCAGCAGTTTACGGGGACGGGGGGTCGGGGAGCTGTTTTTT. Amino acids: CASSLRGRGVGELFF. Combining the CDR3 with reference TRBV28 and TRBJ2-2 gives the whole variable domain DVKVTQSSRYLVKRTGEKVFLECVQDMDHENMFWYRQDPGLGLRLIYFSYDVKMKEKGDIPEGYSVSREKKERFSLILESASTNQTSMYLCASSLRGRGVGELFFGEGSRLTVL.

This clonotype was recorded many times. The V call is TRBV7-6, the J call TRBJ2-4, with 11 bases that match TRBD1. The CDR3 covers 15 residues. The V gene's germline CDR1 is SGHVS and CDR2 FNYEAQ. V dropped 1 base and J dropped 9; count of bases not matched to a gene: 5. CDR3 bases: TGTGCCAGCAGCTTAGAGGGGACAGGGGGGGCCATTCAGTACTTC. Its translation is CASSLEGTGGAIQYF.

There are many counts of this clonotype. The chain is built from TRBV3-1 and TRBJ1-2, with 8 nucleotides matching TRBD1. Per germline, CDR1 LGHDT and CDR2 YNNKEL (reference sequence). V was clipped by 0 bases and J by 8 bases; unmatched bases: 2. The CDR3 is made up of 13 amino acids. The CDR3 is CASSQDPGGGYTF. The CDR3 nucleotides are TGTGCCAGCAGCCAAGATCCAGGGGGCGGCTACACCTTC.

Ten or more counts support this clonotype. The V and J genes are TRBV10-2 and TRBJ1-1; no reliable D call. Trimming stripped 5 bases from V and 1 base from J, with 8 bases between. In germline, CDR1 is WSHSY, CDR2 SAAADI. The CDR3 is 13 amino acids. The CDR3 sequence is CASSQARNTEAFF. CDR3 in DNA: TGCGCCAGCAGTCAAGCCAGGAACACTGAAGCTTTCTTT.

In its sample, this clonotype was seen many times. CDR3 sequence: CASSAETARETQYF. The CDR3 DNA reads as TGTGCCAGCAGCGCAGAGACCGCCCGGGAGACCCAGTACTTC. The rearrangement joins TRBV7-2 to TRBJ2-5; D call uncertain. The V end was cut by 5 bases, the J end by 5 bases, with 15 bases between. The CDR3 loop spans 14 amino acids. CDR1 and CDR2 from the germline V gene are SGHTA and FQGNSA.

This clonotype was detected ten times or more. The junction does not match germline at one end; this may be a read error. This rearrangement joins TRBV3-1 to TRBJ2-5; 7 nucleotides agree with TRBD2. CDR1 and CDR2 from the germline V gene are LGHDT and YNNKEL (reference sequence). This CDR3 has 14 amino acids. In nucleotides, the CDR3 is TGTGCCAGCAGCCAAGGGACTAGGCGAGAGACCCAATACTTC. Its translation is CASSQGTRRETQYF.

The chain uses TRBV2 and TRBJ2-4; D possibly corresponds to TRBD2 (5 bases). This CDR3 has 18 amino acids. V gave up 2 bases and J gave up 0 bases, with 17 bases separating them. CDR1 SNHLY and CDR2 FYNNEI come from the germline V gene. DNA for the CDR3: TGTGCCAGCAGTGAAAGGGTCCGGGGTTGGGTAGCCAAAAACATTCAGTACTTC. Encoded protein: CASSERVRGWVAKNIQYF.

This clonotype has a count of ten or more. The chain combines TRBV10-2 with TRBJ1-1, with a possible D match to TRBD1 (5 bases). From germline, CDR1 is WSHSY and CDR2 SAAADI. The CDR3 length is 16 residues. With 0 bases removed from V and 4 bases from J, the gap between germline ends came to 15 bases. CDR3 region: CASSESSREYSTEAFF. The CDR3 coding sequence is TGCGCCAGCAGTGAGTCGTCCAGGGAATATAGCACTGAAGCTTTCTTT.

In this sample, this clonotype turned up many times. The chain has TRBV6-5 and TRBJ2-7; D tentatively reads TRBD1 or TRBD2 (5 bases each). The CDR3 is 15 amino acids. From germline, CDR1 is MNHEY and CDR2 SVGAGI. V was pared by 2 bases and J by 2 bases, with 13 bases between. CDR3 nucleotides: TGTGCCAGCAGTTACACGGGGACGCTTACCTACGAGCAGTACTTC. It yields the protein CASSYTGTLTYEQYF.

This clonotype was counted only a few times. The rearrangement uses TRBV6-1 and TRBJ1-5, with TRBD1 identical over 7 bases. The CDR3 length is 16 residues. In germline, CDR1 is MNHNS, CDR2 SASEGT. V lost 3 bases to trimming and J lost 2 bases; unmatched junction nucleotides: 7. CDR3 DNA sequence: TGTGCCAGCAGTGATGACAGGGCAGGGGGCAATCAGCCCCAGCATTTT. Its translation is CASSDDRAGGNQPQHF.

This clonotype was counted ten times or more. The genes are TRBV30 and TRBJ1-5; a possible D gene is TRBD1 (5 bases). Trimming removed 0 bases from V and 2 bases from J, with 11 bases in between. Germline lookup yields CDR1 GTSNPN and CDR2 SVGIG (reference sequence). The CDR3 totals 15 residues. This chain's CDR3 is CAWSVRGGGNQPQHF. The CDR3 nucleotides are TGTGCCTGGAGTGTAAGGGGCGGGGGCAATCAGCCCCAGCATTTT. Variable domain in full (rest from reference TRBV30 and TRBJ1-5): SQTIHQWPATLVQPVGSPLSLECTVEGTSNPNLYWYRQAAGRGLQLLFYSVGIGQISSEVPQNLSASRPQDRQFILSSKKLLLSDSGFYLCAWSVRGGGNQPQHFGDGTRLSIL.

This clonotype has ten or more counts. The CDR3 reads CATGRPSDGYTF. CDR3 DNA sequence: TGTGCCACGGGACGTCCGTCGGATGGCTACACCTTC. The genes are TRBV6-2 or TRBV6-3 and TRBJ1-2; tentatively, D is TRBD1 (5 bases). CDR1 and CDR2 (germline): MNHEY, SVGEGT. Trimming removed 10 bases at V and 6 bases at J, with 15 bases between. CDR3 length: 12 amino acids.

This clonotype is labeled medium-sized (0.01 to 0.1%). This sequence joins TRBV2 and TRBJ1-6; D unclear. The CDR3 spans 13 residues. V dropped 4 bases and J dropped 9 bases, with 10 bases sitting between them. Germline V lookup: CDR1 SNHLY, CDR2 FYNNEI. The CDR3 reads CASSGDWGSPLHF. CDR3 DNA: TGTGCCAGCAGTGGGGATTGGGGTTCACCCCTCCACTTT.

This clonotype was seen a handful of times. At one of its ends the junction is not consistent with the germline gene, which may arise from a read error. The chain uses TRBV7-8 and TRBJ2-3; TRBD2 matches at 11 bases. Germline CDR1 SGHVS, CDR2 FQNEAQ. This CDR3 is built from 17 residues. DNA of the CDR3: TGTGCCAGCAGCTCACGGCTTACTAGCGGGGGAACAGGTACGCAGTATTTT. Translating it yields CASSSRLTSGGTGTQYF.

This chain joins TRBV20-1 and TRBJ1-1, with D unclear. CDR1 and CDR2 (germline): DFQATT, SNEGSKA (reference sequence). The CDR3 runs to 11 residues. V was trimmed by 1 base and J by 5 bases, leaving 5 bases between them. This CDR3 is CSARAETEAFF. As DNA, the CDR3 is TGCAGTGCTAGAGCCGAAACTGAAGCTTTCTTT.

This clonotype was detected only a few times. The rearrangement links TRBV20-1 to TRBJ2-5; TRBD2 matches at 16 bases. CDR1 and CDR2 (germline): DFQATT, SNEGSKA (reference sequence). With V trimmed by 6 bases and J by 9 bases, 7 bases remained unmatched. The CDR3 totals 14 residues. CDR3: CSARGLAGGASQYF. As DNA, the CDR3 is TGCAGTGCCCGGGGACTAGCGGGGGGGGCTTCCCAGTACTTC.

In its sample, this clonotype was seen many times. V gene TRBV28 combines with J gene TRBJ1-5; unclear D gene. The germline gives CDR1 MDHEN, CDR2 SYDVKM. CDR3 size: 14 residues. V was pared by 5 bases and J by 5 bases, with 13 bases between. CDR3 DNA sequence: TGTGCCAGCAGTCCACCTGAGGTGGATCAGCCCCAGCATTTT. Translation: CASSPPEVDQPQHF.

The chain's CDR3 is CASSYPGQGNYEQYF. As DNA, the CDR3 is TGTGCCAGCAGCTATCCGGGACAGGGGAACTACGAGCAGTACTTC. The chain is built from TRBV7-9 and TRBJ2-7; 10 positions match TRBD1. Germline-derived CDR1 and CDR2 are SEHNR and FQNEAQ (reference sequence). The CDR3 consists of 15 residues. With 4 bases clipped from V and 3 bases from J, the junction kept 6 bases outside the gene matches.

This clonotype was counted many times. The V call is TRBV28, the J call TRBJ2-4; no reliable D call. This CDR3 has 12 residues. Trimming took 6 bases from V and 9 from J, leaving 12 bases between them. The germline CDR1 and CDR2 sequences are MDHEN and SYDVKM. The CDR3 reads CASRFQAGIQYF. CDR3 bases: TGTGCCAGCAGATTTCAGGCAGGCATTCAGTACTTC.

This clonotype showed up many times. This chain connects TRBV11-1 to TRBJ2-1; 7 bases match TRBD2. The CDR3 runs to 14 residues. Germline V gene sequence: CDR1 SGHAT, CDR2 FQDESV (reference sequence). Losses at the gene ends were 5 bases for V and 5 bases for J; bases not matched to a gene: 6. CDR3 DNA sequence: TGTGCCAGCAGCCCAAGACTAGCAGACAATGAGCAGTTCTTC. It specifies CASSPRLADNEQFF.

In its sample, this clonotype ranks as medium-sized. This chain connects TRBV4-1 to TRBJ1-6; no clear D. The V end was cut by 0 bases, the J end by 5 bases, with 17 bases between. This CDR3 has 18 residues. The germline gives CDR1 MGHRA, CDR2 YSYEKL. CDR3 region: CASSQDFGRTDNNSPLHF. CDR3 DNA: TGCGCCAGCAGCCAAGATTTCGGCCGGACGGATAATAATTCACCCCTCCACTTT.

This clonotype was picked up many times. This chain joins TRBV6-2 or TRBV6-3 and TRBJ1-3; no definite D call. This CDR3 has 16 residues. Germline CDR1 MNHEY, CDR2 SVGEGT. The V and J ends lost 6 bases and 0 bases respectively, with 15 bases between them. The CDR3, as DNA: TGTGCCAGCAGCCCCTCGACGGGTCCCTCTGGAAACACCATATATTTT. This codes for CASSPSTGPSGNTIYF.

Ten or more counts support this clonotype. V gene TRBV4-1 combines with J gene TRBJ2-5; D gene uncertain. This CDR3 spans 15 amino acids. Germline CDR1 is MGHRA and CDR2 is YSYEKL. The ends were cut back, 1 base at V and 4 bases at J, with 13 bases in the middle. CDR3 residues: CASSQGPRPLETQYF. The CDR3 coding sequence is TGCGCCAGCAGCCAAGGCCCCCGGCCCCTAGAGACCCAGTACTTC.

In the case of this clonotype: A clone one base away is much larger, so this may be a read error. The chain joins TRBV19 to TRBJ2-2; D ambiguous. Germline-derived CDR1 and CDR2 are LNHDA and SQIVND (reference sequence). V shed 5 bases and J shed 6 bases, with 13 bases lying between them. The CDR3 is 14 amino acids. The CDR3 sequence: CASSVPGEPGELFF. The CDR3 DNA is TGTGCCAGTAGTGTTCCGGGTGAACCCGGGGAGCTGTTTTTT.

This clonotype was seen more than once but under ten times. The chain combines TRBV20-1 with TRBJ2-3; perhaps TRBD1 as D (6 bases). The CDR3 has 14 amino acids. V was shortened by 5 bases and J by 7 bases, with 19 bases between the two germline ends. Looked up from germline, CDR1 is DFQATT and CDR2 is SNEGSKA (reference sequence). The CDR3 sequence: CSAPQGRKRNTQYF. The CDR3 region has the DNA TGCAGTGCTCCTCAGGGGAGAAAACGGAATACGCAGTATTTT.

CDR3 nucleotide sequence: TGTGCCAGCAGCCGTTCCGGACTAGCGGGAGTAACAGATACGCAGTATTTT. This sequence encodes CASSRSGLAGVTDTQYF. The V and J genes are TRBV12-3 or TRBV12-4 and TRBJ2-3, with TRBD2 matching 13 bases. The CDR3 length is 17 residues. The V segment lost 6 bases and the J segment 3 bases; nucleotides outside the gene matches: 9.

V gene TRBV4-1 combines with J gene TRBJ1-3; D may be TRBD1 (5 bases). CDR1 is MGHRA, CDR2 YSYEKL, per germline. The CDR3 sequence is 18 residues long. The V and J ends lost 1 base and 4 bases respectively, with 20 bases between them. As DNA, the CDR3 is TGCGCCAGCAGCCAAGGTAGAGCAGGGTTAATATTAGGAAACACCATATATTTT. It yields the protein CASSQGRAGLILGNTIYF.